This paragraph covers one T cell receptor beta chain sequence. Its antigen is unidentified. CDR1 is GTSNPN, CDR2 SVGIG, per germline (reference sequence). This CDR3 is 14 amino acids long. J was trimmed by 6 bases and V by 8 bases; bases with no gene match: 12. Amplification used 60 Vbeta primers and 13 Jbeta primers. Some clones are missing from TCRdb's copy, which holds only in-frame ones; the method was immunoSEQ multiplex PCR. This sample has about 160,000 clones, with around 83% found just once. This record belongs to a study of cytomegalovirus exposure and HLA in healthy donors. The study's findings and limits: Certain indistinguishable V segments, among them TRBV6-2 and TRBV6-3, were excluded. The number of N-insertions in an Asian-associated ancestry cluster was reportedly below the 666-donor mean in a later analysis. High specificity and sensitivity for cytomegalovirus status were reported for the classifier.

The sequencing input was PBMCs. The sequence was collected from a male donor in good health and CMV-seropositive. The chain couples TRBV30 to TRBJ2-1; 8 bases are a match to TRBD2. The CDR3 region has the DNA TGTGCCGGCCGCTCCGGACGGGGGGGCAATGAGCAGTTCTTC. This encodes CAGRSGRGGNEQFF.